The entry that follows covers one T cell receptor beta chain sequence. The antigen is undetermined. Trimming at V came to 5 bases and at J to 5 bases, leaving 6 bases not matched to a gene. Germline V CDR1 and CDR2: KGHSH, LQKENI. The CDR3 length is 15 residues. The data belong to a study of T cell responses to AZD1222 COVID-19 vaccine. Combined were second doses at about 4 or about 12 weeks. Notes on the study in general: The donor group comprised mostly white British people and more females; the analysis possibly underestimated clonal diversity. Seropositive at baseline were only a handful of AZD1222 recipients. Regions left unmutated in variants are reportedly the target of nearly half of spike-specific TCRs.

Some clones are missing from TCRdb's copy, which holds only in-frame ones; the method was immunoSEQ multiplex PCR. The sample has about 120,000 clones, 87% seen once. This clonotype was sampled from an adult who received the AZD1222 COVID-19 vaccine. This material consisted of peripheral blood, taken 28 days after the second AZD1222 dose. The V gene is TRBV18, the J gene TRBJ1-6, with 7 bases that match TRBD1. The CDR3 region has the DNA TGTGCCAGCTCAGCCGACAGGGCTGATAATTCACCCCTCCACTTT. This translates into CASSADRADNSPLHF.